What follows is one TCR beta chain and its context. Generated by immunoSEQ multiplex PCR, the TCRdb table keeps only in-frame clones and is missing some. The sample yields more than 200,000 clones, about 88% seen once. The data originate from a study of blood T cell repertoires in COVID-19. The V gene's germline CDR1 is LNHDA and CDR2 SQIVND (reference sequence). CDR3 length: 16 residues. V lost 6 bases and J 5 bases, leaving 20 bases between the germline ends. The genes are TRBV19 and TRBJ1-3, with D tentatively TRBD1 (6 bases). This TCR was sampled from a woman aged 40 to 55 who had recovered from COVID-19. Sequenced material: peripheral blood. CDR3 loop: CASRPNRELPRNTIYF. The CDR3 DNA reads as TGTGCCAGTAGACCGAACAGGGAATTGCCCCGAAACACCATATATTTT. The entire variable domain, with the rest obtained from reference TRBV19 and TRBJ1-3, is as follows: DGGITQSPKYLFRKEGQNVTLSCEQNLNHDAMYWYRQDPGQGLRLIYYSQIVNDFQKGDIAEGYSVSREKKESFPLTVTSAQKNPTAFYLCASRPNRELPRNTIYFGEGSWLTVV.